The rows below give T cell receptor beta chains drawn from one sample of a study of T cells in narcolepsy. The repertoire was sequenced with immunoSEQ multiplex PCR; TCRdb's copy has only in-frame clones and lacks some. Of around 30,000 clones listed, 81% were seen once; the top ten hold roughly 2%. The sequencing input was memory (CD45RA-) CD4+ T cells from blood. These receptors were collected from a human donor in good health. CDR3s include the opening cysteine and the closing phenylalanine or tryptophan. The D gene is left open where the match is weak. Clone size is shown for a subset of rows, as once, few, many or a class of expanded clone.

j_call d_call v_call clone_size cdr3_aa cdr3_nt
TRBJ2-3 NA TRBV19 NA CASKRGGTSRTDTQYF TGTGCCAGTAAACGAGGGGGGACATCACGCACAGATACGCAGTATTTT
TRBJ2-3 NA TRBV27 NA CASSFSGEGGTDTQYF TGTGCCAGCAGTTTCTCAGGGGAAGGGGGCACAGATACGCAGTATTTT
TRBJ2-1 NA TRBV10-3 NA CAISEFNEQFF TGTGCCATCAGTGAGTTCAATGAGCAGTTCTTC
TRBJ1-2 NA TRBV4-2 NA CASSQGTGTNYGYTF TGTGCCAGCAGCCAAGGGACCGGGACTAACTATGGCTACACCTTC
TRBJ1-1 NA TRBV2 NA CASSRDMFTEAFF TGTGCCAGCAGCCGAGACATGTTCACTGAAGCTTTCTTT
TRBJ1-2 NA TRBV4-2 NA CASSPDLRGAVYGYTF TGTGCCAGCAGCCCCGACCTTCGGGGGGCGGTTTATGGCTACACCTTC
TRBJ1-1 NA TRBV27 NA CASRQQGLVNTEAFF TGTGCCAGCAGGCAACAGGGTCTCGTGAACACTGAAGCTTTCTTT
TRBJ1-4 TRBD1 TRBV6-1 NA CASRTTGGQEKLFF TGTGCCAGCAGGACGACAGGGGGCCAGGAAAAACTGTTTTTT
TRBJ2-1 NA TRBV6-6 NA CASSYPQSTGSRQFF TGTGCCAGCAGTTACCCGCAATCGACAGGATCGAGGCAGTTCTTC
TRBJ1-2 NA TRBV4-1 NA CASSQDQGRYGYTF TGCGCCAGCAGCCAAGACCAGGGAAGATATGGCTACACCTTC
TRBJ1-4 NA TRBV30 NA CAWSVGGGNEKLFF TGTGCCTGGAGTGTAGGGGGAGGTAATGAAAAACTGTTTTTT
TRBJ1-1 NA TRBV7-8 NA CASSFPGSEAFF TGTGCCAGCAGCTTTCCGGGGTCTGAAGCTTTCTTT
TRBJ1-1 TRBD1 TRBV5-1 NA CASSFDRGNTEAFF TGCGCCAGCAGCTTCGACAGGGGAAACACTGAAGCTTTCTTT
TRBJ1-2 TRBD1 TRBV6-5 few CASRPDRGLGGYTF TGTGCCAGCAGACCGGACAGGGGACTAGGGGGCTACACCTTC
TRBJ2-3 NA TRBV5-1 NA CASSSRGSTDTQYF TGCGCCAGCAGCTCCAGGGGAAGCACAGATACGCAGTATTTT
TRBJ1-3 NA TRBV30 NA CAHVGRSGNTIYF TGTGCCCACGTAGGGCGCTCTGGAAACACCATATATTTT
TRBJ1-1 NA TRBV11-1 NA CASSFDRNTEAFF TGTGCCAGCAGCTTCGACAGGAACACTGAAGCTTTCTTT
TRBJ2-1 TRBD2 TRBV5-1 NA CASSNGLAGGPYSEQFF TGCGCCAGCAGCAACGGACTAGCGGGGGGGCCTTATAGTGAGCAGTTCTTC
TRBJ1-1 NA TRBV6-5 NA CASSNRVYTEAFF TGTGCCAGCAGTAACCGGGTCTACACTGAAGCTTTCTTT
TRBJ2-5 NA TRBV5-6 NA CASTRRLMKEQETQYF TGTGCCAGCACCCGGAGGTTAATGAAGGAACAAGAGACCCAGTACTTC
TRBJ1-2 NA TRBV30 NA CAWSGSGQSYGYTF TGTGCCTGGAGTGGCTCGGGGCAGAGCTATGGCTACACCTTC
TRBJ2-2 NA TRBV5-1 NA CASSLEVGMGTGELFF TGCGCCAGCAGCTTGGAAGTGGGGATGGGGACCGGGGAGCTGTTTTTT
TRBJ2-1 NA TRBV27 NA CASSFQGQSYNEQFF TGTGCCAGCAGTTTCCAGGGTCAGTCCTACAATGAGCAGTTCTTC
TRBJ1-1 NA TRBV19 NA CASSRGRDNTEAFF TGTGCCAGTAGTAGGGGGCGAGATAACACTGAAGCTTTCTTT
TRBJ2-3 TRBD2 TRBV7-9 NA CASASSGMRGDTQYF TGTGCCAGCGCCTCCAGCGGGATGAGGGGAGATACGCAGTATTTT
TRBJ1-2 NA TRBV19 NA CASSDRGLNYGYTF TGTGCCAGTAGTGATAGGGGCCTTAACTATGGCTACACCTTC
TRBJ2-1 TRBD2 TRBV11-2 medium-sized CASSLSGGFGDEQFF TGTGCCAGCAGCTTAAGCGGGGGGTTCGGCGATGAGCAGTTCTTC
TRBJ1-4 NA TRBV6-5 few CASSYGANEKLFF TGTGCCAGCAGTTATGGGGCTAATGAAAAACTGTTTTTT
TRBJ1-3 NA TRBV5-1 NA CASSPGGVTGNTIYF TGCGCCAGCAGCCCCGGCGGGGTGACTGGAAACACCATATATTTT
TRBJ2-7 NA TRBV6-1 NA CASREAGASYEQYF TGTGCCAGCAGGGAGGCGGGTGCCTCCTACGAGCAGTACTTC
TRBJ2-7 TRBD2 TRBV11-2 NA CASSLPLAGGYEQYF TGTGCCAGCAGCTTACCCCTAGCGGGGGGCTACGAGCAGTACTTC